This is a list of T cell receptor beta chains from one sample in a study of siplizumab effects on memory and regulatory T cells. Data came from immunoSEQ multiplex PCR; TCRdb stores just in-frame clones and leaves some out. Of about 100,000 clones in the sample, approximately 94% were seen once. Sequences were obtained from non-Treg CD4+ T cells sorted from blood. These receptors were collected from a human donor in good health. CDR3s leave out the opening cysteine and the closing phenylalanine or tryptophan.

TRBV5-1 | ASSLLPQGDGETQY
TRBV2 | ASEQSSGGGRVTQY
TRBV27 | ASRGIETQY
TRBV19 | ASSPGQGTYNEQF
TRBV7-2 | ASSSGGSWDTQY
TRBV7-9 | ASSRGGLADEQY
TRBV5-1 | ASSLDLGGPYEQY
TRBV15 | ATTTGPNEKLF
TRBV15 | ATSPRLSPDTQY
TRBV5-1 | ASSRSSGGEQF
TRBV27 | ASSRDRGVQPQH
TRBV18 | ASSPATSGVTGELF
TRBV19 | ASRGQGDQPQH
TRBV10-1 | ASSPAAGWTDTQY
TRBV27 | ASRLNQETQY
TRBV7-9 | ANSGTSIHEQF
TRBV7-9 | ASGTDNQPQH
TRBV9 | ASSVYGGANVLT
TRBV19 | ASSIGLDGENEQF
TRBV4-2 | ASSQEGGAGVSTDTQY
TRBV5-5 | ASWRGVSGANVLT
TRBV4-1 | ASSLPGTRDGYT
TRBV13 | ASSTRLAGGSSEQY
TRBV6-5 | ASSRGLGANYGYT
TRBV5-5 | ASSLDSLNEKLF
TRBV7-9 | ASSLAGRQETQY
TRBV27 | ASSLRGVTEAF
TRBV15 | ATSRDNLPGGEQY
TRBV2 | ASSVGGVGYT
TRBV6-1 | ASSETGTGIT
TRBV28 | ASQGGRVDNEQF
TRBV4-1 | ASSQDRGAGRSTDTQY
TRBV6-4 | ASSRDFGQPQH
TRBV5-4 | ASSRDRNYGYT
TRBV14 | ASSQVPDYEQY
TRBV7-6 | ASSFNTDTQY
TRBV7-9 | ASSLGGANSREQY
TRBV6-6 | ASSYGLAGTNEQF
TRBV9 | ASSVPGGGGYT
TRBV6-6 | ASSYARRGGYT
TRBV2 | ASRVQMKNIQY
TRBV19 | ASSILQGEGTNYGYT
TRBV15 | ATSRDRAGAREQY
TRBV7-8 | ASSQPTSGRNPEQF
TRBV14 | ASSLHISGANVLT
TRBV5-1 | ASSSGTGGTDTQY
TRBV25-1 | ASSEWGGNINEQF
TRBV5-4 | ASSQDLRQPTDTQY
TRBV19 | ASSAQGGTEAF
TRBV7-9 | ASTGAGYGYT
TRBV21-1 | ASSPPPQGQWNTEAF
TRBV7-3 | ASSSDGLSQETQY
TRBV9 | ASSVANKGDGYT